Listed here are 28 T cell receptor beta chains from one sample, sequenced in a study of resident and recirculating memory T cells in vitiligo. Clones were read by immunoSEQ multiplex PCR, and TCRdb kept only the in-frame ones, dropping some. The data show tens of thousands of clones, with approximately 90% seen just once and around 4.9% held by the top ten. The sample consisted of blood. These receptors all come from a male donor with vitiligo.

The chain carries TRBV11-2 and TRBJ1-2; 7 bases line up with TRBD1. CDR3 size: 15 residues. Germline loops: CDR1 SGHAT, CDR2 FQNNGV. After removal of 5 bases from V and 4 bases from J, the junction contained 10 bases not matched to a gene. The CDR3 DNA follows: TGTGCCAGCAGCCCTAATCCGGGACAGAGCTATGGCTACACCTTC. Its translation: CASSPNPGQSYGYTF. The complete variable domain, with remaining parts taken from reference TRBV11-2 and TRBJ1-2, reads EAGVAQSPRYKIIEKRQSVAFWCNPISGHATLYWYQQILGQGPKLLIQFQNNGVVDDSQLPKDRFSAERLKGVDSTLKIQPAKLEDSAVYLCASSPNPGQSYGYTFGSGTRLTVV.

The CDR3 is CASSPGNRGAYEQYF. CDR3 sequence (DNA): TGTGCCAGCTCACCTGGAAACAGGGGGGCCTACGAGCAGTACTTC. The chain is built from TRBV18 and TRBJ2-5; TRBD1 aligns across 8 bases. The J call may be wrong; the DNA end is better matched by TRBJ2-7. The CDR3 consists of 15 residues. Germline-derived CDR1 and CDR2 are KGHSH and LQKENI.

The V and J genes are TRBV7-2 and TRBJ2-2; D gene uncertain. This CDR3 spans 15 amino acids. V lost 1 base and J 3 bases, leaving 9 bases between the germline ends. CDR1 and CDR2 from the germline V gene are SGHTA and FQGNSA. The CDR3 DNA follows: TGTGCCAGCAGCTTAGTGCCCGCGGACACCGGGGAGCTGTTTTTT. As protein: CASSLVPADTGELFF.

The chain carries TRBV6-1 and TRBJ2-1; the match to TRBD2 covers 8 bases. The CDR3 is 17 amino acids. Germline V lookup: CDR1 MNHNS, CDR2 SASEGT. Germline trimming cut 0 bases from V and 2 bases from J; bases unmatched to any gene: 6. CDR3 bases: TGTGCCAGCAGTGAAGCCCGAGTAGCGGGGACCTACAATGAGCAGTTCTTC. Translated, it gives CASSEARVAGTYNEQFF.

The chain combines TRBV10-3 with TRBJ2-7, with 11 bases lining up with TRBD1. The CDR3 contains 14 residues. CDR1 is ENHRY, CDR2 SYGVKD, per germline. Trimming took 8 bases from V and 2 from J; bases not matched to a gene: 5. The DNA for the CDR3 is TGTGCCATCGGGGGACAGGGGGACCCCTACGAGCAGTACTTC. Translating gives CAIGGQGDPYEQYF.

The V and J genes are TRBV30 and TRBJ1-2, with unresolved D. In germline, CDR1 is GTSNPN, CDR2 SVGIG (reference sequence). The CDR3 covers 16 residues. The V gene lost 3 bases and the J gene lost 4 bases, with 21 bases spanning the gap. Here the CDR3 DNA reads TGTGCCTGGAGAAGGGAGCTGATAGGAGAAGCCTATGGCTACACCTTC. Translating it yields CAWRRELIGEAYGYTF.

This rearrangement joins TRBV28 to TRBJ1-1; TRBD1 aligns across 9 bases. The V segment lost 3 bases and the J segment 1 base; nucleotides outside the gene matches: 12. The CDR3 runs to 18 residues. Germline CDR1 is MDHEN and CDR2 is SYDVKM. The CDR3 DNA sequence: TGTGCCAGCAGTTTTCCCTTATTCGGGACAGGGACGAACACTGAAGCTTTCTTT. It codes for CASSFPLFGTGTNTEAFF.

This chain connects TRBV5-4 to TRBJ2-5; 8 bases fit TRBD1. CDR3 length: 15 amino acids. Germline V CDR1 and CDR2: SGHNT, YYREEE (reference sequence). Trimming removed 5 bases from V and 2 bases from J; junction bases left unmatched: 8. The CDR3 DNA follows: TGTGCCAGCAGTACGGGACAGGCGATTCAAGAGACCCAGTACTTC. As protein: CASSTGQAIQETQYF.

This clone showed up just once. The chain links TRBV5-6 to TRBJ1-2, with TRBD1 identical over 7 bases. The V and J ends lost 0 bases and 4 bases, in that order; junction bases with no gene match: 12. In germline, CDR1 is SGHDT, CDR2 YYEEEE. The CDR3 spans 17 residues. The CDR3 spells CASSLAWDSRSSYGYTF. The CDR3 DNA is TGTGCCAGCAGCTTGGCTTGGGACAGTCGGAGCAGCTATGGCTACACCTTC.

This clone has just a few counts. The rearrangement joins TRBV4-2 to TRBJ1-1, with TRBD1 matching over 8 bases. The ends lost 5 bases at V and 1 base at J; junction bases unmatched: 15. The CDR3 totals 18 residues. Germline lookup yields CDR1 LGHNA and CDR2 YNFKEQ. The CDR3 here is CASSEQPTGQGTNTEAFF. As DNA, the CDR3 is TGTGCCAGCAGCGAACAACCCACCGGACAGGGAACGAACACTGAAGCTTTCTTT.

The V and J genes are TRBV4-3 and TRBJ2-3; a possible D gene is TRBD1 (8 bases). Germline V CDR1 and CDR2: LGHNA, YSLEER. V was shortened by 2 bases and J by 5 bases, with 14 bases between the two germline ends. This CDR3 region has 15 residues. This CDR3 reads CASSQFTGGVDTQYF. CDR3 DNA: TGCGCCAGCAGCCAATTTACAGGGGGGGTAGATACGCAGTATTTT.

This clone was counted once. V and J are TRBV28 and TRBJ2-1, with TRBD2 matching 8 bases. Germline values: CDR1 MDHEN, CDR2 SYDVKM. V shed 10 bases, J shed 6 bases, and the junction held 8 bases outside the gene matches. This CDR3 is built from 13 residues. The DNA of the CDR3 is TGTGCCACCGGGGGGGACAACTTCAATGAGCAGTTCTTC. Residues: CATGGDNFNEQFF. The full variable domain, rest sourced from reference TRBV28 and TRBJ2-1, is DVKVTQSSRYLVKRTGEKVFLECVQDMDHENMFWYRQDPGLGLRLIYFSYDVKMKEKGDIPEGYSVSREKKERFSLILESASTNQTSMYLCATGGDNFNEQFFGPGTRLTVL.

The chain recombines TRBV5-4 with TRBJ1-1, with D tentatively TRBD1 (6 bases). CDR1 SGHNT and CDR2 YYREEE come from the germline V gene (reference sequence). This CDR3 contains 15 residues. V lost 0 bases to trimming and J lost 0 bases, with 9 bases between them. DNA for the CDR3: TGTGCCAGCAGCTTGGGTGGACAGCTGAACACTGAAGCTTTCTTT. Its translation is CASSLGGQLNTEAFF.

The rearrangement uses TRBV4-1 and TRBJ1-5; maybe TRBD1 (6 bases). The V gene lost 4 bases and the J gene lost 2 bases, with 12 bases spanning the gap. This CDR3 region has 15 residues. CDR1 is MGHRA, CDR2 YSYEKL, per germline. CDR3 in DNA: TGCGCCAGCAGCCTTGCAGGGGTCGGCAATCAGCCCCAGCATTTT. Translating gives CASSLAGVGNQPQHF.

Here the CDR3 DNA reads TGTGCCAGCAGTTTTGAGCGGGGGGCCAGCTACAATGAGCAGTTCTTC. Its protein is CASSFERGASYNEQFF. The rearrangement links TRBV27 to TRBJ2-1; 9 bases align to TRBD2. Germline CDR1 MNHEY, CDR2 SMNVEV (reference sequence). The CDR3 length is 16 residues. V lost 3 bases to trimming and J lost 3 bases; unmatched junction nucleotides: 6.

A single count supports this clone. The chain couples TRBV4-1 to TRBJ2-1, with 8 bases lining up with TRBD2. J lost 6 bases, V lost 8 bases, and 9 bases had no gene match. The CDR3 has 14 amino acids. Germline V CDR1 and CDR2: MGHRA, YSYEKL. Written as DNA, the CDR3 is TGCGCCAGCCGGGGGGGGACCGGGGTCAATGAGCAGTTCTTC. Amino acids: CASRGGTGVNEQFF.

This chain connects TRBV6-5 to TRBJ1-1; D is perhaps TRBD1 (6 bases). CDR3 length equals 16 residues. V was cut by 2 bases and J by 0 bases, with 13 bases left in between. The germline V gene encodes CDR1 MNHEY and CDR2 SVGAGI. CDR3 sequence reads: CASSYVGGGLNTEAFF. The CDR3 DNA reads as TGTGCCAGCAGTTACGTTGGGGGCGGATTGAACACTGAAGCTTTCTTT.

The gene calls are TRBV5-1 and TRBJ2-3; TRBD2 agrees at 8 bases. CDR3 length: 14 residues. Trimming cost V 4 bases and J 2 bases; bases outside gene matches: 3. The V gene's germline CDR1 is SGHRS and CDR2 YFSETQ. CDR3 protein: CASSTAGATDTQYF. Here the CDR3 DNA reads TGCGCCAGCAGCACAGCGGGGGCCACAGATACGCAGTATTTT.

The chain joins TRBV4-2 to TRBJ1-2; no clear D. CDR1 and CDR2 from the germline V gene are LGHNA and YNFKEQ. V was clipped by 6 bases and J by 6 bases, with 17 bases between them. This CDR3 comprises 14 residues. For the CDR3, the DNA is TGTGCCAGCAGTAAAGACCGGGGTTCCGATGGCTACACCTTC. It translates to CASSKDRGSDGYTF.

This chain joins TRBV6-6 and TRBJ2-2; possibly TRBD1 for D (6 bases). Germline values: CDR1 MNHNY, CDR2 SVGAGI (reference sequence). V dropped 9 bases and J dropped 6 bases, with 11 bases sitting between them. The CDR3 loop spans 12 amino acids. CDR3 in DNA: TGTGCCAGTGTTCCAGGGGCCGGGGAGCTGTTTTTT. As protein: CASVPGAGELFF.

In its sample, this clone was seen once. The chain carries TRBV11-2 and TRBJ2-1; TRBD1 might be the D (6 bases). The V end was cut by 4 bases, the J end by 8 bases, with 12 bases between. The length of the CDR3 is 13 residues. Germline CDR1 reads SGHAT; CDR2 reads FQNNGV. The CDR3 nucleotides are TGTGCCAGCAGCTGGTCAGGGGAATATGAGCAGTTCTTC. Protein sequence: CASSWSGEYEQFF.

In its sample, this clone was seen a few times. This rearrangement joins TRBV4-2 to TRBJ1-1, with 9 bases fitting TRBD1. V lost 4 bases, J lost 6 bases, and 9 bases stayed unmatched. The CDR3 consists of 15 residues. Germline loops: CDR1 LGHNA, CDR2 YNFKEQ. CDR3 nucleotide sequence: TGTGCCAGCAGCCTCCACAGGGGGCGTGCAGCTGAAGCTTTCTTT. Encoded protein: CASSLHRGRAAEAFF.

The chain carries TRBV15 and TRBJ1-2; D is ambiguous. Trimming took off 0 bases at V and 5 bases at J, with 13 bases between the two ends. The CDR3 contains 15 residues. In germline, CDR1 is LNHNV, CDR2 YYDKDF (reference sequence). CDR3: CATSRDSGGIYGYTF. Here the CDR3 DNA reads TGTGCCACCAGCAGAGACTCGGGAGGGATTTATGGCTACACCTTC. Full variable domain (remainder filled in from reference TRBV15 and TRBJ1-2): DAMVIQNPRYQVTQFGKPVTLSCSQTLNHNVMYWYQQKSSQAPKLLFHYYDKDFNNEADTPDNFQSRRPNTSFCFLDIRSPGLGDTAMYLCATSRDSGGIYGYTFGSGTRLTVV.

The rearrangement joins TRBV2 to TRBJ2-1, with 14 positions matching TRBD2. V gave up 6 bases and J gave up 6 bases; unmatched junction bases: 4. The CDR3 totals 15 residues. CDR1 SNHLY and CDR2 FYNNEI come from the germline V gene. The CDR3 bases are TGTGCCAGCAGCAAGACTAGCGGGGGGGCCAATGAGCAGTTCTTC. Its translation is CASSKTSGGANEQFF.

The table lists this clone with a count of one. The CDR3 loop is CASRKAGKTNEKLFF. The CDR3 nucleotides are TGTGCCAGCAGAAAAGCAGGGAAGACTAATGAAAAACTGTTTTTT. The chain combines TRBV25-1 with TRBJ1-4; D is possibly TRBD1 (5 bases). Deletions cut 6 bases from V and 2 bases from J, with 13 bases between. The CDR3 totals 15 residues. In germline, CDR1 is MGHDK, CDR2 SYGVNS.

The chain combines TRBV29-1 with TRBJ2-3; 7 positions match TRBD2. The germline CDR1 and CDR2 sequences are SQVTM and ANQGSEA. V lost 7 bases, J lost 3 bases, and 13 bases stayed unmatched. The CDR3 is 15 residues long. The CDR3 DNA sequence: TGCAGCGGTGGACTAGACCGGGGGAGGACAGATACGCAGTATTTT. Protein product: CSGGLDRGRTDTQYF.

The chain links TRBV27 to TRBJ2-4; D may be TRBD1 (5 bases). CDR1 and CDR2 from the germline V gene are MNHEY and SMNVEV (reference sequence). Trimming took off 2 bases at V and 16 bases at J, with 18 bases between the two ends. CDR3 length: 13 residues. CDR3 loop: CASSLGRRQPLYF. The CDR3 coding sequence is TGTGCCAGCAGTTTAGGAAGGAGACAGCCCCTCTACTTC.

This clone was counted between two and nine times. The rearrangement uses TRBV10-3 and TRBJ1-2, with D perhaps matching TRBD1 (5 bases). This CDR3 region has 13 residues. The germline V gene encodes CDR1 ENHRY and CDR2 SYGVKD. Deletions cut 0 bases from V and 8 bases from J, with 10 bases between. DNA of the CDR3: TGTGCCATCAGTGAGTCGGGACTGAAGGGCTACACCTTC. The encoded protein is CAISESGLKGYTF.